This is a list of T cell receptor beta chains from one sample in a study of T cell responses to AZD1222 COVID-19 vaccine. TCRdb keeps only in-frame clones here, not all; method: immunoSEQ multiplex PCR. The sample records 130,000 or so clones, around 94% being singletons. The specimen was peripheral blood, collected on day 0 of AZD1222 vaccination. These receptors all stem from an adult in good health. CDR3s include the opening cysteine and the closing phenylalanine or tryptophan. Each record gives: D gene, J gene, V gene, clone size, CDR3 DNA, CDR3 protein. A D gene is named only where the DNA matches it firmly. Clone size is stated in some rows and not others, as once, few, many or a class when expanded.

NA TRBJ2-3 TRBV2 NA TGTGCCAGCAACTCTCAGGGCACAGATACGCAGTATTTT CASNSQGTDTQYF
NA TRBJ1-1 TRBV5-1 NA TGCGCCAGCGGCCGGGACGGTTGGAACACTGAAGCTTTCTTT CASGRDGWNTEAFF
TRBD2 TRBJ2-5 TRBV5-4 NA TGTGCCAGCAGCCCCGGGACTAGCGGGAGAAAGACCCAGTACTTC CASSPGTSGRKTQYF
NA TRBJ1-2 TRBV9 NA TGTGCCAGCAGTGTTAGCCCCTTATCCGGGACAAACAACTATGGCTACACCTTC CASSVSPLSGTNNYGYTF
NA TRBJ1-1 TRBV9 NA TGTGCCAGCAGCGAAGTGGCAGGACTGGGTTACGGTGAAGCTTTCTTT CASSEVAGLGYGEAFF
NA TRBJ1-3 TRBV28 NA TGTGCCAGCAGTCCCAGCGACCTTGGAAACACCATATATTTT CASSPSDLGNTIYF
NA TRBJ2-7 TRBV3-1/TRBV3-2 NA TGTGCCAGCAGCCAGGGGGGATTTGGGGAGCAGTACTTC CASSQGGFGEQYF
NA TRBJ1-4 TRBV4-2 NA TGTGCCAGCAGCCAACGGGGCCTCTTGGGGGCCATTGAAAAACTGTTTTTT CASSQRGLLGAIEKLFF
NA TRBJ2-1 TRBV18 NA TGTGCCAGCTCACCCCCTCGTGGAGCGGAAGGGAATGAGCAGTTCTTC CASSPPRGAEGNEQFF
NA TRBJ1-1 TRBV7-9 NA TGTGCCAGCAGCTTAGACCTTGGACACAAAGCTTTCTTT CASSLDLGHKAFF
TRBD1 TRBJ1-6 TRBV5-1 NA TGCGCCAGCAGCTTGAGTGGACAGGGGGCAATGGATTCACCCCTCCACTTT CASSLSGQGAMDSPLHF
TRBD2 TRBJ2-1 TRBV5-1 NA TGCGCCAGCAGCTTTCCTAGCGGGGGCTCCTACAATGAGCAGTTCTTC CASSFPSGGSYNEQFF
NA TRBJ2-1 TRBV21-1 few TGTGCCAGAACGGTCCTTCACAATGAGCAGTTCTTC CARTVLHNEQFF
TRBD1 TRBJ1-1 TRBV9 once TGTGCCAGCAGCGTAGACAGGGGTAAGAACACTGAAGCTTTCTTT CASSVDRGKNTEAFF
NA TRBJ1-4 TRBV25-1 NA TGTGCCAGCAGTGAATATCTAGGGCCGACAGGTAATGAAAAACTGTTTTTT CASSEYLGPTGNEKLFF
TRBD2 TRBJ2-7 TRBV7-2 NA TGTGCCAGCAGCTCTTTAGCGGGAGGTCCCTACGAGCAGTACTTC CASSSLAGGPYEQYF
NA TRBJ2-1 TRBV9 once TGTGCCAGCAGCGTAGACGGGAGATCTGCCAATGAGCAGTTCTTC CASSVDGRSANEQFF
NA TRBJ2-3 TRBV3-1/TRBV3-2 NA TGTGCCAGCAGCAACCGAGGGGGCACAGATACGCAGTATTTT CASSNRGGTDTQYF
NA TRBJ2-7 TRBV7-2 NA TGTGCCAGCAGCTCGGGACTTTACTACGAGCAGTACTTC CASSSGLYYEQYF
NA TRBJ1-5 TRBV15 NA TGTGCCACCAGCAGCCCCCAGGCGGGTAGCAATCAGCCCCAGCATTTT CATSSPQAGSNQPQHF
TRBD1 TRBJ2-5 TRBV7-9 NA TGTGCCAGCAGCTGGGGACAGGAACAAGAGACCCAGTACTTC CASSWGQEQETQYF
NA TRBJ1-5 TRBV4-2 NA TGTGCCAGCAGTAAGGACTGGAATCAGCCCCAGCATTTT CASSKDWNQPQHF
NA TRBJ1-5 TRBV7-6 NA TGTGCCAGCAGCTTAGGCCCGAACAGCAATCAGCCCCAGCATTTT CASSLGPNSNQPQHF
TRBD2 TRBJ2-1 TRBV6-5 NA TGTGCCAGCAGTTACCCTCTGGGGGGGTACAATGAGCAGTTCTTC CASSYPLGGYNEQFF
NA TRBJ2-2 TRBV28 NA TGTGCCAGCAGGCCCCAAGGGCAGGCCCCCGGGGAGCTGTTTTTT CASRPQGQAPGELFF